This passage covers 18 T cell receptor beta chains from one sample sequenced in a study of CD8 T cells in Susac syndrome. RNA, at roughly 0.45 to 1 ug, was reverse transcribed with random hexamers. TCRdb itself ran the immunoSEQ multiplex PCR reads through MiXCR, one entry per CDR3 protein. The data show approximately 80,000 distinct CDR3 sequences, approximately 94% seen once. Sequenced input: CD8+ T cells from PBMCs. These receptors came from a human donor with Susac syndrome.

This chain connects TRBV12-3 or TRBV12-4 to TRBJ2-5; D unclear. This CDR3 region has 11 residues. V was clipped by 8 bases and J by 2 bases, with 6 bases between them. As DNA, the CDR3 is TGTGCCAGCCGGCAGCAAGAGACCCAGTACTTC. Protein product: CASRQQETQYF.

The CDR3 nucleotides are TGTGCCACCAAGTCAGAGGGCTATAGCAATCAGCCCCAGCATTTT. Translation: CATKSEGYSNQPQHF. The V call is TRBV15, the J call TRBJ1-5; no reliable D call. This CDR3 is 15 amino acids long. Germline V gene data show CDR1 as LNHNV and CDR2 as YYDKDF (reference sequence). V was trimmed by 7 bases and J by 0 bases, leaving 13 bases between them.

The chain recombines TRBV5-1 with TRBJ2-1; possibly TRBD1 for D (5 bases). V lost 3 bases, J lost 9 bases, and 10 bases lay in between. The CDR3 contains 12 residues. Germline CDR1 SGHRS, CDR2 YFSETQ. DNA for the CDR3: TGCGCCAGCAGCTGGGGCAATATTGAGCAGTTCTTC. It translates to CASSWGNIEQFF. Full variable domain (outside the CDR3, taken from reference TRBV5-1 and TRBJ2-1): KAGVTQTPRYLIKTRGQQVTLSCSPISGHRSVSWYQQTPGQGLQFLFEYFSETQRNKGNFPGRFSGRQFSNSRSEMNVSTLELGDSALYLCASSWGNIEQFFGPGTRLTVL.

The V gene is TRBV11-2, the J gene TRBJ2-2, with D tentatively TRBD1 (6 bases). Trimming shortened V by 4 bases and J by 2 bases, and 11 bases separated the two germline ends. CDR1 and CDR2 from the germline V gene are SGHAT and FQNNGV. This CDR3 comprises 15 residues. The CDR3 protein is CASSSTGGNTGELFF. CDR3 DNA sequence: TGTGCCAGCAGCTCGACAGGAGGAAACACCGGGGAGCTGTTTTTT. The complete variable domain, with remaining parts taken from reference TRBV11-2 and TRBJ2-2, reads EAGVAQSPRYKIIEKRQSVAFWCNPISGHATLYWYQQILGQGPKLLIQFQNNGVVDDSQLPKDRFSAERLKGVDSTLKIQPAKLEDSAVYLCASSSTGGNTGELFFGEGSRLTVL.

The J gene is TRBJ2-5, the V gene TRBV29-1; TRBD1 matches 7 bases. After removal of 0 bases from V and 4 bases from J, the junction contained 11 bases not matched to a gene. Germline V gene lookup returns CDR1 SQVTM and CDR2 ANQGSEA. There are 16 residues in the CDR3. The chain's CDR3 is CSVEDLGGRGGETQYF. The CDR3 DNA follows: TGCAGCGTTGAAGACTTAGGGGGCAGGGGTGGAGAGACCCAGTACTTC.

The CDR3 reads CASSLGGGSKTDTQYF. CDR3 coding DNA: TGTGCCAGCAGCTTAGGGGGGGGGTCCAAAACGGATACGCAGTATTTT. The chain couples TRBV11-2 to TRBJ2-3; 7 nucleotides match TRBD2. Germline V gene data show CDR1 as SGHAT and CDR2 as FQNNGV. The trim removed 1 base at V and 6 bases at J, leaving 10 bases unmatched. This CDR3 is 16 amino acids long. Full variable domain (outside the CDR3, taken from reference TRBV11-2 and TRBJ2-3): EAGVAQSPRYKIIEKRQSVAFWCNPISGHATLYWYQQILGQGPKLLIQFQNNGVVDDSQLPKDRFSAERLKGVDSTLKIQPAKLEDSAVYLCASSLGGGSKTDTQYFGPGTRLTVL.

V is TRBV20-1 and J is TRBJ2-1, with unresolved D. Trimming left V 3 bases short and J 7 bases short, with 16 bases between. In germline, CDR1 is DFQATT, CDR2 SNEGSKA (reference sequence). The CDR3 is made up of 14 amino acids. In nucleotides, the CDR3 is TGCAGTGCTAGTCGAAGAGAAAATTCGAATGAGCAGTTCTTC. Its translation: CSASRRENSNEQFF.

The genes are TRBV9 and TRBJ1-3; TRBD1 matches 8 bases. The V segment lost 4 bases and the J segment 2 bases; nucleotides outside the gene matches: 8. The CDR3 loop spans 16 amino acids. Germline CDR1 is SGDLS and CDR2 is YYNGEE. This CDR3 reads CASSSNPDRAGNTIYF. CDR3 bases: TGTGCCAGCAGCTCTAACCCGGACAGGGCTGGAAACACCATATATTTT.

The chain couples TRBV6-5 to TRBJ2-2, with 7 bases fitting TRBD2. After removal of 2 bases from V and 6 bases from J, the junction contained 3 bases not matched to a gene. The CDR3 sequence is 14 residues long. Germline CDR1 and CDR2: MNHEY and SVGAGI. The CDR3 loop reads CASSYGRGAGELFF. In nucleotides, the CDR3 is TGTGCCAGCAGTTACGGACGGGGGGCCGGGGAGCTGTTTTTT.

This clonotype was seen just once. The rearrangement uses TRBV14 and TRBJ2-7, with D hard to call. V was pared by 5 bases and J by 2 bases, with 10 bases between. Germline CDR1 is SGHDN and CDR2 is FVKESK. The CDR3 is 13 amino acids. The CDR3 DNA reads TGTGCCAGCAGCGGCCGGCAAACCTACGAGCAGTACTTC. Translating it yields CASSGRQTYEQYF.

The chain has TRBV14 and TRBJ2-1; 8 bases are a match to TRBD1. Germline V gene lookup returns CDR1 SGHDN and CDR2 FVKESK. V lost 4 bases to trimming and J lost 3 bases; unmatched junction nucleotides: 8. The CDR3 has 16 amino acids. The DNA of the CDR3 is TGTGCCAGCAGCCGCCGGGACAGGTCTCTCTACAATGAGCAGTTCTTC. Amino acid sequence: CASSRRDRSLYNEQFF.

The CDR3 DNA sequence: TGTGCCAGCAGCGCCGGGACTAGCGGCTCCGAGCTGTTTTTT. Amino acids: CASSAGTSGSELFF. The chain links TRBV7-2 to TRBJ2-2; 11 positions agree with TRBD2. This CDR3 is built from 14 residues. V was pared by 5 bases and J by 11 bases, with 7 bases of the junction left unmatched. Per the germline V gene, CDR1 is SGHTA and CDR2 is FQGNSA.

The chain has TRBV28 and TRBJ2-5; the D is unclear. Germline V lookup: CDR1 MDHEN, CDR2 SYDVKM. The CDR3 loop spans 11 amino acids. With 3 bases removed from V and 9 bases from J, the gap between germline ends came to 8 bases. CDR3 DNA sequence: TGTGCCAGCAGTTTCAGTCGGTCCCAGTACTTC. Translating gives CASSFSRSQYF. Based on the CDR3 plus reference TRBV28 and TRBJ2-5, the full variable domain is DVKVTQSSRYLVKRTGEKVFLECVQDMDHENMFWYRQDPGLGLRLIYFSYDVKMKEKGDIPEGYSVSREKKERFSLILESASTNQTSMYLCASSFSRSQYFGPGTRLLVL.

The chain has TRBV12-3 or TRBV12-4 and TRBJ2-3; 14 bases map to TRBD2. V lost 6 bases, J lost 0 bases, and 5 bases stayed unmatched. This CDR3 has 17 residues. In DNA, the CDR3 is TGTGCCAGCAGATGGACTAGCGGGGGGCCGAGCACAGATACGCAGTATTTT. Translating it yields CASRWTSGGPSTDTQYF.

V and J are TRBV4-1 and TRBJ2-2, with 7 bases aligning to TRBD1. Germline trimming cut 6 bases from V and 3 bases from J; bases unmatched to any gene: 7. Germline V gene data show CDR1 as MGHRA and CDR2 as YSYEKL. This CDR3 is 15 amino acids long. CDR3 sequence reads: CASSPGTDYTGELFF. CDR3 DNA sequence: TGCGCCAGCAGTCCCGGGACAGACTACACCGGGGAGCTGTTTTTT.

CDR3 amino acids: CASSPTNYGYTF. The CDR3 coding sequence is TGTGCCAGCAGCCCCACTAACTATGGCTACACCTTC. This chain connects TRBV5-6 to TRBJ1-2; no clear D gene. CDR1 SGHDT and CDR2 YYEEEE come from the germline V gene. This CDR3 is 12 amino acids long. V lost 4 bases to trimming and J lost 0 bases, with 4 bases between them.

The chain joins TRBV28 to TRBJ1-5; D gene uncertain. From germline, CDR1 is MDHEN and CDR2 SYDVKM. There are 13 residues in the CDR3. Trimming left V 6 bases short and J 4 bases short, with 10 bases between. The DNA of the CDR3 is TGTGCCAGCAGACTTCTTTGGAATCAGCCCCAGCATTTT. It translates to CASRLLWNQPQHF.

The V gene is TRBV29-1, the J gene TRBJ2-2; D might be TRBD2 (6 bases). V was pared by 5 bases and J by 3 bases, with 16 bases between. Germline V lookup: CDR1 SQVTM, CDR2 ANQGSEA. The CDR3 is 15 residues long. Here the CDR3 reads CSVTRDGDYTGELFF. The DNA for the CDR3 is TGCAGCGTTACCCGGGACGGGGACTACACCGGGGAGCTGTTTTTT.